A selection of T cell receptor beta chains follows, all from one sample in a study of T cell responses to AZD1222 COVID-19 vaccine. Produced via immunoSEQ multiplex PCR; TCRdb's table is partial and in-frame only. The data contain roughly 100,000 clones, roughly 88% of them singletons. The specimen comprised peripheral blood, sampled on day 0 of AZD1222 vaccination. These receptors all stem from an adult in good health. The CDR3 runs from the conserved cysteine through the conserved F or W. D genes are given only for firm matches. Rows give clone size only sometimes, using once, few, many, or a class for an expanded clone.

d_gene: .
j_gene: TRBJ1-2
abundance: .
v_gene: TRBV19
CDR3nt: TGTGCCAGTGTTAGGGGCAGGTCTAACTATGGCTACACCTTC
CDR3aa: CASVRGRSNYGYTF

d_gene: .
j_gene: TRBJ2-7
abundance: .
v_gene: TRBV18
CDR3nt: TGTGCCAGCTCACCATCAGGGTCGGGGGCCTACGAGCAGTACTTC
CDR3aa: CASSPSGSGAYEQYF

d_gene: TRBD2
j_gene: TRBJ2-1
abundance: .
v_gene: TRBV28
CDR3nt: TGTGCCAGCAGGATACTAACTAGCGCCAGCTCCTACAATGAGCAGTTCTTC
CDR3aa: CASRILTSASSYNEQFF

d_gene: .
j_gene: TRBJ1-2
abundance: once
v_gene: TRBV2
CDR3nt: TGTGCCAGCAGAGTAGCAGCATTCTATGGCTACACCTTC
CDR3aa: CASRVAAFYGYTF

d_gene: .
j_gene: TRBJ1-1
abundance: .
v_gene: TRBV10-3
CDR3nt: TGTGCCATCAGGGACTCTACCACTCACACTGAAGCTTTCTTT
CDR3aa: CAIRDSTTHTEAFF

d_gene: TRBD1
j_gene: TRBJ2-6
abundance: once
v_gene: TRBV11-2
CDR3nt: TGTGCCAGCAGCTTAGTATTGGACAGGGTCTTTGGGGCCAACGTCCTGACTTTC
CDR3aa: CASSLVLDRVFGANVLTF

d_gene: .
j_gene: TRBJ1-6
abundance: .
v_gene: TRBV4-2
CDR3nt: TGTGCCAGCAGCCAAGACAGGGCAAGTTCACCCCTCCACTTT
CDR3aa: CASSQDRASSPLHF

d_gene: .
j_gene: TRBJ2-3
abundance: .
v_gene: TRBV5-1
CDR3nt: TGCGCCAGCAGCCTTAACACAGATACGCAGTATTTT
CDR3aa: CASSLNTDTQYF

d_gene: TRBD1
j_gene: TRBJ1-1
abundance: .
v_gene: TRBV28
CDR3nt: TGTGCCAGCAGTTACGGGACAGGGTCCACTGAAGCTTTCTTT
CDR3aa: CASSYGTGSTEAFF

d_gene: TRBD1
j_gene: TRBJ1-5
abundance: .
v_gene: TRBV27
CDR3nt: TGTGCCAGCAGTTTTTGGGGACAGGGCCGGGCTTATCAGCCCCAGCATTTT
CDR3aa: CASSFWGQGRAYQPQHF

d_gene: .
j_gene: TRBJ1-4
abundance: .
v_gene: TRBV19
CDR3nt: TGTGCCAGTAGGCCACCCCGGCGAGCACTTGTGGAAAAACTGTTTTTT
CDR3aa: CASRPPRRALVEKLFF

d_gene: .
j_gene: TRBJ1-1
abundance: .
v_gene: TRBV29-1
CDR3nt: TGCAGCGTCCGGACCGACATGAACACTGAAGCTTTCTTT
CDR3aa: CSVRTDMNTEAFF

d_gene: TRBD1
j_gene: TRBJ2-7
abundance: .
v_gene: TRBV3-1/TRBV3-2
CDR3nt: TGTGCCAGCAGCCAAGCTATACCAAACAGGGGGAAGGGCTACGAGCAGTACTTC
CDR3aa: CASSQAIPNRGKGYEQYF

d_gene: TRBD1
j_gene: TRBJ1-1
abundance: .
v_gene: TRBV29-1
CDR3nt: TGCAGTTATAGACAGGGGAACACTGAAGCTTTCTTT
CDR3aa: CSYRQGNTEAFF

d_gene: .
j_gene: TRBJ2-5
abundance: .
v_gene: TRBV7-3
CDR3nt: TGTGCCAGCAGCTTAGGTGCGCCCTACGAGACCCAGTACTTC
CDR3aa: CASSLGAPYETQYF

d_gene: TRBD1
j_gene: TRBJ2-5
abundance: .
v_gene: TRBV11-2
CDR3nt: TGTGCCAGCAGCTCCCCACGGACAGGGACGTTCCAAGAGACCCAGTACTTC
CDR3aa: CASSSPRTGTFQETQYF

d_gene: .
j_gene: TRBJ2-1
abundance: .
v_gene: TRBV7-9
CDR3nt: TGTGCCAGCAGCTGGACCAACAATGAGCAGTTCTTC
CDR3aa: CASSWTNNEQFF

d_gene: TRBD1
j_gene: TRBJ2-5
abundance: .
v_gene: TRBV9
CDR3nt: TGTGCCAGCAGCGTCAGGACAGGCCAAGAGACCCAGTACTTC
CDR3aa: CASSVRTGQETQYF

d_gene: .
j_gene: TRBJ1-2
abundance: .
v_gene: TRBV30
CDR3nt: TGTGCCTGGAGAAAGACAGCTCCTAACTATGGCTACACCTTC
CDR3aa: CAWRKTAPNYGYTF

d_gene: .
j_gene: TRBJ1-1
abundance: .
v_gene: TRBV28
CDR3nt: TGTGCCAGCAGTTCGTCCGGAAGCGGAGGAGAAATGAACACTGAAGCTTTCTTT
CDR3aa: CASSSSGSGGEMNTEAFF

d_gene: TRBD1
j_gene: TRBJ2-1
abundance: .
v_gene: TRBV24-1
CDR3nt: TGTGCCACCAGTAAGGCCAGGGGGTCCTACAATGAGCAGTTCTTC
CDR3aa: CATSKARGSYNEQFF

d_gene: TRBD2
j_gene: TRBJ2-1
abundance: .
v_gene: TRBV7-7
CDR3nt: TGTGCCAGCAGCCAAGGACTAGCGGCCTACAATGAGCAGTTCTTC
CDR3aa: CASSQGLAAYNEQFF

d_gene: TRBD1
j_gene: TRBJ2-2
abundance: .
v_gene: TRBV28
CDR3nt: TGTGCCAGCAGTTTGGGACAGGGGGCCGGGGAGCTGTTTTTT
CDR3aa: CASSLGQGAGELFF

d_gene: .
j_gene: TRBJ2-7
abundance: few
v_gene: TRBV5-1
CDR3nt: TGCGCCAGCAGCTTGGGGGGACATAGCTTGTACGAGCAGTACTTC
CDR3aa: CASSLGGHSLYEQYF

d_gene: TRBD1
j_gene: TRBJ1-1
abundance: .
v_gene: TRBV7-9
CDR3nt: TGTGCCAGCAGTTCCAAATCCCTCAGGGGGGCTGAAGCTTTCTTT
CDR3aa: CASSSKSLRGAEAFF

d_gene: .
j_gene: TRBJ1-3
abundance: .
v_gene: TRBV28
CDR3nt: TGTGCCAGCAGTGCCTTAGGGAGCCCCTATGGAAACACCATATATTTT
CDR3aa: CASSALGSPYGNTIYF

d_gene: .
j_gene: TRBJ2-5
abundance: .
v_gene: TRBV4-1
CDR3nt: TGCGCCAGCAGCCAAGTAGGGGCTGAGACCCAGTACTTC
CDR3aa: CASSQVGAETQYF

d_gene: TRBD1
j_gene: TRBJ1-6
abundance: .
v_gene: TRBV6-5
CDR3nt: TGTGCCAGCAGTTACTCTATCAGGGGGGGACGTTCACCCCTCCACTTT
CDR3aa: CASSYSIRGGRSPLHF

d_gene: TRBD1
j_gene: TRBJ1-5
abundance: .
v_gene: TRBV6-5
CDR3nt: TGTGCCAGCAGTCCGAACGGACAGGGCAATCAGCCCCAGCATTTT
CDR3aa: CASSPNGQGNQPQHF

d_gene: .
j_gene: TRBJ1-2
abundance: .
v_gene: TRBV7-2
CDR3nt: TGTGCCAGCAGCTTAGGCAGGACAAACTATGGCTACACCTTC
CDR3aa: CASSLGRTNYGYTF

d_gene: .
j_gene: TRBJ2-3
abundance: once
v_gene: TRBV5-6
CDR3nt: TGTGCCAGCAGCTTGGGGCAGGAGGGGGATACGCAGTATTTT
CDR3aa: CASSLGQEGDTQYF

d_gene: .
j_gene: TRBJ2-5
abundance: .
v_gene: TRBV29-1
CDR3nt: TGCAGCGTTGAAGATGATCGGGGTTGGCAAGAGACCCAGTACTTC
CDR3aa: CSVEDDRGWQETQYF

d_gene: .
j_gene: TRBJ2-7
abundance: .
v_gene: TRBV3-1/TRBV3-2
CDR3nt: TGTGCCAGCAGCCCTCGCCTACAGGGTTTTTTGTACTTC
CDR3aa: CASSPRLQGFLYF

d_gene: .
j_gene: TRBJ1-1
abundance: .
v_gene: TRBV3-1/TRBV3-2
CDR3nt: TGTGCCAGCAGCCCCAGGGCGAACTCTGAAGCTTTCTTT
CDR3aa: CASSPRANSEAFF

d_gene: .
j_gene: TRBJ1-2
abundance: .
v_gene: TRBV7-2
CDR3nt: TGTGCCAGCAGCTTGGAGGTCGTGTCCTATGGCTACACCTTC
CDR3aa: CASSLEVVSYGYTF

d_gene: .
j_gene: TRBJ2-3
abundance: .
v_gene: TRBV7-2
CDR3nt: TGTGCCAGCAGCTTAGCGCTGAGGGCAGATACGCAGTATTTT
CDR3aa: CASSLALRADTQYF

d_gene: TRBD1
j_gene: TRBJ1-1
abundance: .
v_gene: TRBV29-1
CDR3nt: TGCAGCGTTGGGACAGGGGAGAACACTGAAGCTTTCTTT
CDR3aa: CSVGTGENTEAFF

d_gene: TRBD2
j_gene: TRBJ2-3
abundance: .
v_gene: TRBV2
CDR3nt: TGTGCCAGCAGGATGACTAGCGGGGGAGGGAGAGTCACAGATACGCAGTATTTT
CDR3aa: CASRMTSGGGRVTDTQYF

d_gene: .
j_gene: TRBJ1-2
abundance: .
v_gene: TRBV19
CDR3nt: TGTGCCAGTAGTATAGCGTCGGTTTCTAACTATGGCTACACCTTC
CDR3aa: CASSIASVSNYGYTF

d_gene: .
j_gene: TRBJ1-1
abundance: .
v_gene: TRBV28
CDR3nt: TGTGCCAGCAGTTTGGTAACCAGGGGAGGAAATGAAGCTTTCTTT
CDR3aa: CASSLVTRGGNEAFF

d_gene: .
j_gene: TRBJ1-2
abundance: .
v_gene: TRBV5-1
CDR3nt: TGCGCCAGCAGCTTGGAATCCGGGGTTCCTCGCTATGGCTACACCTTC
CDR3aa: CASSLESGVPRYGYTF

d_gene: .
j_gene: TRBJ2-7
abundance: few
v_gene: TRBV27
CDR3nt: TGTGCCAGCAGTTCCCTACCTATGAAGCCCCAGACCTACGAGCAGTACTTC
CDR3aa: CASSSLPMKPQTYEQYF

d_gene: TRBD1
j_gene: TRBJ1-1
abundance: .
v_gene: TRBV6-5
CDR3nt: TGTGCCACCCGAGGACAGGGGGCTGGATCCACTGAAGCTTTCTTT
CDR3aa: CATRGQGAGSTEAFF

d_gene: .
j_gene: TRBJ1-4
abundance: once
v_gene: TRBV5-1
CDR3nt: TGCGCCAGCAGCCTGACCGGGGGCCCAACTAATGAAAAACTGTTTTTT
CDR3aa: CASSLTGGPTNEKLFF

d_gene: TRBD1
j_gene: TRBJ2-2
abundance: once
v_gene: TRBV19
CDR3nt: TGTGCCAGTAGTCCAAAGGGACAGAGTCCGAACACCGGGGAGCTGTTTTTT
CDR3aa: CASSPKGQSPNTGELFF

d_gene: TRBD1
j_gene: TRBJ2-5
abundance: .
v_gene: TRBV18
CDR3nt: TGTGCCAGCTCACCACCCCGAACAGGGGGCATCGAGACCCAGTACTTC
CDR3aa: CASSPPRTGGIETQYF

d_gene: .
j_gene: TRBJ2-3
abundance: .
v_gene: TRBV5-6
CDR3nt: TGTGCCAGCATCCTTTATGGGGGAGCAGATACGCAGTATTTT
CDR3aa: CASILYGGADTQYF

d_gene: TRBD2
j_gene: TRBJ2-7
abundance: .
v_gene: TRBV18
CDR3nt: TGTGCCAGCTCCCCAACCACTCCTAGCGGGGGCTACGAGCAGTACTTC
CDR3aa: CASSPTTPSGGYEQYF

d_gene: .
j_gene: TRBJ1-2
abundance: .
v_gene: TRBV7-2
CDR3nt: TGTGCCAGCAGCTTAGGTCGTGGCTACACCTTC
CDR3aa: CASSLGRGYTF